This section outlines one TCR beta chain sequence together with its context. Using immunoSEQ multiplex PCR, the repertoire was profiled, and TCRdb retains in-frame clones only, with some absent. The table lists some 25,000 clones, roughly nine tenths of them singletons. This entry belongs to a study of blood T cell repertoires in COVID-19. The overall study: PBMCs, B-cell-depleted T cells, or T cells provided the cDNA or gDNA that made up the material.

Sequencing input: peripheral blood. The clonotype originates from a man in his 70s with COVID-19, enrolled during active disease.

CDR3 in DNA: TGTGCCAGTAGCACCGGGACAGGTGATTCACCCCTCCACTTT. Its translation: CASSTGTGDSPLHF. This sequence joins TRBV19 and TRBJ1-6; TRBD1 matches at 8 bases. The length of the CDR3 is 14 residues. Germline assignment: CDR1 LNHDA and CDR2 SQIVND (reference sequence). The V gene end was trimmed by 6 bases and the J gene end by 8 bases; junction bases not matched to a gene: 6.